This T cell receptor (beta chain) was identified in a study of shared clonotypes between healthy human individuals. Donors included only healthy HIV-negative adults lacking recent acute infections or vaccinations. V was pared by 7 bases and J by 5 bases, with 26 bases between. Per the germline V gene, CDR1 is MDHEN and CDR2 is SYDVKM. The CDR3 length is 17 residues. Clones were read by immunoSEQ multiplex PCR, and TCRdb kept only the in-frame ones, dropping some. This repertoire shows about 330,000 clones, about 74% found once; its top ten account for under 13%. The sequence derives from a man between 25 and 39 years old in good health. The sample taken for sequencing was memory CD4+ T cells sorted from blood. As for subset: CD45RA-negative fraction. The V gene is TRBV28, the J gene TRBJ1-1, with D possibly being TRBD1 (6 bases). CDR3 bases: TGTGCCAGCATTAAAATCAGGGGAAGCCCAATCGGAACTGAAGCTTTCTTT. Encoded protein: CASIKIRGSPIGTEAFF.